The present TCR beta chain was sequenced within a study of shared clonotypes between healthy human individuals. V was cut by 4 bases and J by 0 bases, with 6 bases left in between. The CDR3 spans 13 residues. Germline V gene lookup returns CDR1 SGHDN and CDR2 FVKESK. Measured with immunoSEQ multiplex PCR; TCRdb has only the in-frame clones, and not every one. The sample includes about 980,000 clones, over 75% seen only once; the top ten take over 1.3%. What was sequenced was memory CD4+ T cells sorted from blood. Documented subset: CD45RA-negative fraction. The chain carries TRBV14 and TRBJ1-1, with D unresolved. The clonotype comes from a young man in good health. CDR3 in DNA: TGTGCCAGCAGCCTCGGGATGAACACTGAAGCTTTCTTT. It specifies CASSLGMNTEAFF.